One and the same sample provided the 30 T cell receptor beta chains below, sequenced in a study of blood T cell repertoires in COVID-19. Only in-frame clones appear in the TCRdb table, and some are missing; sequencing was by immunoSEQ multiplex PCR. The repertoire has tens of thousands of clones, around 87% of them found once; the top ten carry about 18%. Input material: peripheral blood. The receptors shown here come from a human donor in a cohort sampled during active COVID-19.

CDR3 DNA sequence: TGTGCCAGCAGCTTAGGAGGGCCCTATGGCTACACCTTC. Protein product: CASSLGGPYGYTF. The chain carries TRBV7-2 and TRBJ1-2, with D hard to call. The CDR3 runs 13 residues. In germline, CDR1 is SGHTA, CDR2 FQGNSA. Trimming removed 1 base from V and 4 bases from J, with 7 bases in between.

The CDR3 nucleotides are TGCGCCAGCAGTCAAGCTACCTCCTATAATTCACCCCTCCACTTT. Amino acid sequence: CASSQATSYNSPLHF. The V call is TRBV23-1, the J call TRBJ1-6; D remains unclear. TRBV23-1 is identified as an open reading frame with a role that is uncertain. Trimming removed 2 bases at V and 0 bases at J, with 5 bases between. The CDR3 has 15 amino acids.

The chain couples TRBV2 to TRBJ2-3; TRBD2 matches 7 bases. The CDR3 has 14 residues. In germline, CDR1 is SNHLY, CDR2 FYNNEI. Germline trimming cut 2 bases from V and 3 bases from J; bases unmatched to any gene: 2. In nucleotides, the CDR3 is TGTGCCAGCAGTGAACTAGCGGCAACAGATACGCAGTATTTT. Its translation: CASSELAATDTQYF.

This sequence joins TRBV20-1 and TRBJ1-6; weak D call: TRBD1 (5 bases). The CDR3 is 14 residues long. The V and J ends lost 3 bases and 6 bases respectively, with 12 bases between them. Germline V CDR1 and CDR2: DFQATT, SNEGSKA (reference sequence). CDR3 sequence: CSASWGSGNSPLHF. For the CDR3, the DNA is TGCAGTGCTAGTTGGGGCTCTGGTAATTCACCCCTCCACTTT.

The rearrangement uses TRBV6-5 and TRBJ1-2; no clear D gene. The CDR3 loop spans 14 amino acids. Trimming pared 6 bases from V and 8 bases from J, leaving 19 bases between. Germline loops: CDR1 MNHEY, CDR2 SVGAGI. CDR3 in DNA: TGTGCCAGCAGCCACTCTGATGGGCTAGCGGGCTACACCTTC. The encoded protein is CASSHSDGLAGYTF.

The CDR3 DNA sequence: TGTGCCAGCTCGAAGACTAGCGGGGAGGGTTACGAGCAGTACTTC. Translating it yields CASSKTSGEGYEQYF. The chain recombines TRBV18 with TRBJ2-7; 11 bases are shared with TRBD2. Germline CDR1 KGHSH, CDR2 LQKENI. V lost 6 bases to trimming and J lost 4 bases; unmatched junction nucleotides: 8. The CDR3 loop spans 15 amino acids. The full variable domain, completed using reference TRBV18 and TRBJ2-7, is NAGVMQNPRHLVRRRGQEARLRCSPMKGHSHVYWYRQLPEEGLKFMVYLQKENIIDESGMPKERFSAEFPKEGPSILRIQQVVRGDSAAYFCASSKTSGEGYEQYFGPGTRLTVT.

The table lists this clone with a count of one. The rearrangement links TRBV6-6 to TRBJ2-3; tentatively, D is TRBD2 (7 bases). Looked up from germline, CDR1 is MNHNY and CDR2 is SVGAGI (reference sequence). The CDR3 consists of 16 residues. V lost 6 bases, J lost 0 bases, and 16 bases lay in between. The CDR3 loop is CASRPRRGASTDTQYF. The CDR3 coding sequence is TGTGCCAGCAGACCTCGTCGGGGGGCTAGCACAGATACGCAGTATTTT.

V and J are TRBV27 and TRBJ2-7; D remains unclear. Trimming removed 5 bases at V and 0 bases at J, with 14 bases between. Per the germline V gene, CDR1 is MNHEY and CDR2 is SMNVEV (reference sequence). The CDR3 length is 15 residues. The CDR3: CASSPRGLSSYEQYF. The DNA for the CDR3 is TGTGCCAGCAGTCCCCGAGGTTTAAGCTCCTACGAGCAGTACTTC.

The rearrangement joins TRBV30 to TRBJ1-1; D is unresolved. The CDR3 sequence is 12 residues long. V lost 0 bases to trimming and J lost 5 bases, with 7 bases between them. Germline CDR1 reads GTSNPN; CDR2 reads SVGIG (reference sequence). The CDR3 is CAWSVGGTEAFF. The CDR3 DNA is TGTGCCTGGAGTGTGGGAGGGACTGAAGCTTTCTTT.

The CDR3 sequence: CASSIVRGQSIHEQFF. As DNA, the CDR3 is TGTGCCAGTAGTATAGTGCGGGGACAGAGCATCCATGAGCAGTTCTTC. The V gene is TRBV19, the J gene TRBJ2-1, with a possible D match to TRBD1 (7 bases). V lost 1 base, J lost 8 bases, and 18 bases lay in between. The germline CDR1 and CDR2 sequences are LNHDA and SQIVND (reference sequence). The CDR3 extends over 16 amino acids.

The chain couples TRBV5-6 to TRBJ2-1; the D gene is possibly TRBD2 (5 bases). The length of the CDR3 is 13 residues. Trimming removed 2 bases from V and 9 bases from J, with 12 bases in between. Germline V gene data show CDR1 as SGHDT and CDR2 as YYEEEE. The CDR3 coding sequence is TGTGCCAGCAGCTTACCGCTCCGGGGTGAGCAGTTCTTC. Residues: CASSLPLRGEQFF.

The rearrangement links TRBV9 to TRBJ2-7; possibly TRBD1 for D (5 bases). The CDR3 contains 13 residues. Germline lookup yields CDR1 SGDLS and CDR2 YYNGEE. The germline V and J ends were trimmed by 4 bases and 2 bases, with 10 bases remaining between them. The chain's CDR3 is CASSTGHPYEQYF. As DNA, the CDR3 is TGTGCCAGCAGCACTGGACACCCCTACGAGCAGTACTTC.

The chain combines TRBV10-3 with TRBJ1-1; 10 nucleotides match TRBD1. V lost 2 bases, J lost 1 base, and 7 bases stayed unmatched. Germline CDR1 reads ENHRY; CDR2 reads SYGVKD. The CDR3 runs 17 residues. The CDR3 DNA sequence: TGTGCCATCAGTGAGCGCGGGGACAGGGGTGGGAACACTGAAGCTTTCTTT. It encodes CAISERGDRGGNTEAFF.

This chain joins TRBV5-6 and TRBJ1-1; unclear D gene. Germline V CDR1 and CDR2: SGHDT, YYEEEE. The V and J ends lost 2 bases and 5 bases respectively, with 4 bases between them. This CDR3 contains 11 residues. The CDR3 nucleotides read TGTGCCAGCAGCTTCCAGACTGAAGCTTTCTTT. Translation: CASSFQTEAFF.

This clone was recorded once. This rearrangement joins TRBV19 to TRBJ1-1; D not resolved. The CDR3 totals 13 residues. Trimming left V 6 bases short and J 4 bases short, with 12 bases between. The V gene's germline CDR1 is LNHDA and CDR2 SQIVND (reference sequence). Written as DNA, the CDR3 is TGTGCCAGTAGGCACGGGGAACGCACTGAAGCTTTCTTT. Protein product: CASRHGERTEAFF.

This chain joins TRBV5-5 and TRBJ1-2; D perhaps matches TRBD1 (6 bases). Germline values: CDR1 SGHKS, CDR2 YYEKEE (reference sequence). Trimming pared 2 bases from V and 3 bases from J, leaving 11 bases between. The CDR3 extends over 14 amino acids. The DNA for the CDR3 is TGTGCCAGCAGCTTTCGACAGGATCACTATGGCTACACCTTC. Its translation: CASSFRQDHYGYTF.

The chain joins TRBV6-4 to TRBJ2-2; TRBD1 aligns across 8 bases. CDR3 length: 15 residues. The junction had 6 bases not matched to a gene; V was cut back by 6 bases and J by 3 bases. The V gene's germline CDR1 is MRHNA and CDR2 SNTAGT. The chain's CDR3 is CASRLDRDDTGELFF. The DNA for the CDR3 is TGTGCCAGCAGATTGGACAGGGATGACACCGGGGAGCTGTTTTTT.

The chain links TRBV5-8 to TRBJ1-2; D gene uncertain. CDR3 length: 13 residues. The V gene's germline CDR1 is SGHTS and CDR2 YDEGEE. Between the trimmed V and J ends, which lost 4 bases and 5 bases, there was a span of 12 bases. The CDR3 is CASSITESYGYTF. CDR3 nucleotide sequence: TGTGCCAGCAGCATAACTGAGTCGTATGGCTACACCTTC.

The rearrangement joins TRBV9 to TRBJ2-3; D possibly corresponds to TRBD1 (6 bases). V was clipped by 2 bases and J by 4 bases, with 14 bases between them. This CDR3 has 15 amino acids. The germline CDR1 and CDR2 sequences are SGDLS and YYNGEE. CDR3 bases: TGTGCCAGCAGCGTCGGTCAGGGGATGGCAGATACGCAGTATTTT. Translated: CASSVGQGMADTQYF.

This chain links TRBV7-8 with TRBJ1-1, with 9 bases matching TRBD1. The CDR3 spans 15 residues. Germline assignment: CDR1 SGHVS and CDR2 FQNEAQ. The junction had 6 bases not matched to a gene; V was cut back by 6 bases and J by 1 base. The CDR3 DNA reads TGTGCCAGCAGGCTAAACAGGGGGCGGAACACTGAAGCTTTCTTT. Protein sequence: CASRLNRGRNTEAFF.

The chain has TRBV2 and TRBJ1-6, with D perhaps TRBD1 (6 bases). Germline V gene lookup returns CDR1 SNHLY and CDR2 FYNNEI. Trimming took 6 bases from V and 7 from J, leaving 10 bases between them. The CDR3 runs to 13 residues. The CDR3 DNA reads TGTGCCAGCAGGAAGGGGGAGAATTCACCCCTCCACTTT. Its translation is CASRKGENSPLHF. The full variable domain, in which reference TRBV2 and TRBJ1-6 provide the parts outside the CDR3, is EPEVTQTPSHQVTQMGQEVILRCVPISNHLYFYWYRQILGQKVEFLVSFYNNEISEKSEIFDDQFSVERPDGSNFTLKIRSTKLEDSAMYFCASRKGENSPLHFGNGTRLTVT.

V gene TRBV6-1 combines with J gene TRBJ2-1, with 8 bases that match TRBD2. Per the germline V gene, CDR1 is MNHNS and CDR2 is SASEGT. Unmatched junction bases numbered 10, after V lost 2 bases and J lost 7 bases. The CDR3 consists of 16 residues. The CDR3: CASSENPGTRSNEQFF. CDR3 nucleotides: TGTGCCAGCAGTGAAAATCCCGGGACTAGATCAAATGAGCAGTTCTTC.

The chain recombines TRBV19 with TRBJ1-1, with D tentatively TRBD1 (6 bases). CDR1 and CDR2 (germline): LNHDA, SQIVND (reference sequence). Trimming took 1 base from V and 0 from J, leaving 9 bases between them. The CDR3 runs to 15 residues. Here the CDR3 reads CASSIAQGMNTEAFF. The CDR3 nucleotides are TGTGCCAGTAGTATAGCACAGGGTATGAACACTGAAGCTTTCTTT.

The V gene is TRBV4-1, the J gene TRBJ1-5, with 7 bases lining up with TRBD1. Germline-derived CDR1 and CDR2 are MGHRA and YSYEKL. V lost 4 bases, J lost 4 bases, and 4 bases stayed unmatched. This CDR3 has 14 residues. DNA of the CDR3: TGCGCCAGCAGCCTGGGACAGCCTAATCAGCCCCAGCATTTT. Amino acids: CASSLGQPNQPQHF.

This chain links TRBV5-1 with TRBJ1-3; possible D gene TRBD1, 5 bases. CDR1 and CDR2 (germline): SGHRS, YFSETQ. The V gene lost 2 bases and the J gene lost 1 base, with 13 bases spanning the gap. The CDR3 runs 16 residues. The CDR3: CASSFGQGGSGNTIYF. CDR3 DNA: TGCGCCAGCAGCTTTGGTCAGGGTGGGTCTGGAAACACCATATATTTT. The full variable domain, rest sourced from reference TRBV5-1 and TRBJ1-3, is KAGVTQTPRYLIKTRGQQVTLSCSPISGHRSVSWYQQTPGQGLQFLFEYFSETQRNKGNFPGRFSGRQFSNSRSEMNVSTLELGDSALYLCASSFGQGGSGNTIYFGEGSWLTVV.

V gene TRBV7-2 combines with J gene TRBJ1-3; TRBD1 matches at 7 bases. V dropped 1 base and J dropped 9; count of bases not matched to a gene: 12. Per the germline V gene, CDR1 is SGHTA and CDR2 is FQGNSA. CDR3 length: 16 amino acids. In DNA form, the CDR3 reads TGTGCCAGCAGCTTAGGGCCTGGGACAGCCCAGGGCACCATATATTTT. It yields the protein CASSLGPGTAQGTIYF.

With regard to this clone: At one end the junction does not follow the germline gene, possibly because of a read error. This CDR3 is CASTLRGTGLPRGGYTF. CDR3 sequence (DNA): TGTGCCAGCACCTTACGAGGGACAGGACTTCCTCGGGGGGGCTACACCTTC. This chain joins TRBV7-2 and TRBJ1-2; 8 bases agree with TRBD1. CDR1 is SGHTA and CDR2 is FQGNSA in the germline V gene. The CDR3 has 17 amino acids.

CDR3 residues: CASSSQGYEQYF. The CDR3 DNA reads as TGCGCCAGCAGCTCACAGGGATACGAGCAGTACTTC. The chain recombines TRBV5-1 with TRBJ2-7, with D perhaps matching TRBD1 (6 bases). The length of the CDR3 is 12 residues. The V end was cut by 3 bases, the J end by 4 bases, with 8 bases between. CDR1 and CDR2 (germline): SGHRS, YFSETQ. Supplemented by reference TRBV5-1 and TRBJ2-7, the full variable domain reads KAGVTQTPRYLIKTRGQQVTLSCSPISGHRSVSWYQQTPGQGLQFLFEYFSETQRNKGNFPGRFSGRQFSNSRSEMNVSTLELGDSALYLCASSSQGYEQYFGPGTRLTVT.

In DNA, the CDR3 is TGTGCCAGCAGCTTAGGAGTCAGGAATTACGCGAACACCGGGGAGCTGTTTTTT. Protein sequence: CASSLGVRNYANTGELFF. The chain has TRBV13 and TRBJ2-2; no definite D call. The V gene lost 0 bases and the J gene lost 0 bases, with 14 bases spanning the gap. The CDR3 has 18 amino acids. Germline CDR1 reads PRHDT; CDR2 reads FYEKMQ (reference sequence).

J is TRBJ2-7 and V is TRBV7-2; 9 positions agree with TRBD1. The CDR3 contains 15 residues. V was pared by 1 base and J by 4 bases, with 5 bases of the junction left unmatched. Germline V gives CDR1 SGHTA, CDR2 FQGNSA. The CDR3 spells CASSLGGTGWYEQYF. In DNA form, the CDR3 reads TGTGCCAGCAGCTTAGGGGGGACAGGGTGGTACGAGCAGTACTTC.